Presented here are 26 T cell receptor beta chains from one specimen sequenced in a study of shared clonotypes between healthy human individuals. TCRdb's copy holds only in-frame clones and misses some; the assay was immunoSEQ multiplex PCR. The table has about 2.3 million clones, 85% to 95% seen once. Sequenced material: naive CD4+ T cells from PBMCs. Subset meaning: CD45RA+ positively selected. Receptor source: a young man in good health. Some clones in this sample may be carry-over from other donors' samples.

The chain couples TRBV11-2 to TRBJ1-1, with TRBD1 identical over 7 bases. The CDR3 contains 15 residues. The J segment lost 1 base and the V segment lost 0 bases, leaving 2 bases of the junction unmatched. Germline V gene lookup returns CDR1 SGHAT and CDR2 FQNNGV. CDR3 residues: CASSLDGTANTEAFF. The CDR3 coding sequence is TGTGCCAGCAGCTTAGATGGGACAGCGAACACTGAAGCTTTCTTT. The full variable domain, in which reference TRBV11-2 and TRBJ1-1 provide the parts outside the CDR3, is EAGVAQSPRYKIIEKRQSVAFWCNPISGHATLYWYQQILGQGPKLLIQFQNNGVVDDSQLPKDRFSAERLKGVDSTLKIQPAKLEDSAVYLCASSLDGTANTEAFFGQGTRLTVV.

V is TRBV7-9 and J is TRBJ2-3; no clear D. Germline CDR1 is SEHNR and CDR2 is FQNEAQ (reference sequence). The CDR3 has 16 residues. The ends were cut back, 5 bases at V and 0 bases at J, with 15 bases in the middle. The CDR3 bases are TGTGCCAGCAGCCAAAAGGCAGCAGTTAGCACAGATACGCAGTATTTT. It codes for CASSQKAAVSTDTQYF.

DNA of the CDR3: TGTGCCAGCAGTTTATTACGTCCCCAGCCGGGACAGCTATTCAATCAGCCCCAGCATTTT. Its translation: CASSLLRPQPGQLFNQPQHF. V is TRBV27 and J is TRBJ1-5; TRBD1 aligns across 7 bases. Trimming at V came to 1 base and at J to 3 bases, leaving 18 bases not matched to a gene. CDR1 and CDR2 from the germline V gene are MNHEY and SMNVEV (reference sequence). The CDR3 length is 20 residues.

The chain joins TRBV7-9 to TRBJ1-3; 7 bases align to TRBD1. The junction had 4 bases not matched to a gene; V was cut back by 2 bases and J by 3 bases. The CDR3 sequence is 15 residues long. CDR1 and CDR2 from the germline V gene are SEHNR and FQNEAQ (reference sequence). The CDR3 protein is CASSLQGVIGNTIYF. As DNA, the CDR3 is TGTGCCAGCAGCTTACAGGGGGTCATTGGAAACACCATATATTTT. Full variable domain (rest looked up from reference TRBV7-9 and TRBJ1-3): DTGVSQNPRHKITKRGQNVTFRCDPISEHNRLYWYRQTLGQGPEFLTYFQNEAQLEKSRLLSDRFSAERPKGSFSTLEIQRTEQGDSAMYLCASSLQGVIGNTIYFGEGSWLTVV.

The genes are TRBV19 and TRBJ2-5, with 9 positions matching TRBD1. V lost 5 bases, J lost 7 bases, and 11 bases stayed unmatched. The CDR3 length is 15 residues. In germline, CDR1 is LNHDA, CDR2 SQIVND (reference sequence). In DNA form, the CDR3 reads TGTGCCAGTAGTCCAGCCGGGACAGGGATCGGGACCCAGTACTTC. Amino acid sequence: CASSPAGTGIGTQYF.

The gene calls are TRBV28 and TRBJ2-5; D perhaps matches TRBD2 (5 bases). The germline V and J ends were trimmed by 5 bases and 5 bases, with 18 bases remaining between them. There are 15 residues in the CDR3. CDR1 MDHEN and CDR2 SYDVKM come from the germline V gene. The DNA of the CDR3 is TGTGCCAGCAGTCCCCAGGCGGGCCTGGGGGAGACCCAGTACTTC. Translating gives CASSPQAGLGETQYF.

The genes are TRBV5-5 and TRBJ2-2; a possible D gene is TRBD1 (5 bases). In germline, CDR1 is SGHKS, CDR2 YYEKEE (reference sequence). The CDR3 totals 16 residues. V lost 0 bases, J lost 1 base, and 10 bases lay in between. The CDR3: CASSLAFRVNTGELFF. CDR3 DNA sequence: TGTGCCAGCAGCTTGGCATTCAGGGTGAACACCGGGGAGCTGTTTTTT.

The rearrangement uses TRBV28 and TRBJ2-1; TRBD2 aligns across 7 bases. The V segment lost 5 bases and the J segment 1 base; nucleotides outside the gene matches: 5. The CDR3 loop spans 15 amino acids. Germline values: CDR1 MDHEN, CDR2 SYDVKM. CDR3 loop: CASSPPGGSYNEQFF. CDR3 nucleotides: TGTGCCAGCAGTCCCCCCGGGGGGTCCTACAATGAGCAGTTCTTC.

This chain uses TRBV2 with TRBJ2-2; D gene ambiguous. Germline CDR1 and CDR2: SNHLY and FYNNEI. The V end was cut by 6 bases, the J end by 0 bases, with 11 bases between. This CDR3 has 15 residues. This CDR3 is CASRGARTNTGELFF. DNA for the CDR3: TGTGCCAGCAGGGGTGCCAGAACGAACACCGGGGAGCTGTTTTTT.

This chain joins TRBV28 and TRBJ1-2; no reliable D call. CDR3 length equals 13 residues. Germline loops: CDR1 MDHEN, CDR2 SYDVKM. Trimming took 5 bases from V and 4 from J, leaving 11 bases between them. CDR3 sequence (DNA): TGTGCCAGCAGTACCGGACGGATCTATGGCTACACCTTC. It specifies CASSTGRIYGYTF.

With regard to this clone: A junction boundary mismatches the germline segment, possibly from a read error. In DNA, the CDR3 is TGTGCCAGCAGTAAAGCTAGCGGAAATGAGCAGTTCTTC. Translating it yields CASSKASGNEQFF. V is TRBV2 and J is TRBJ2-1; 7 bases line up with TRBD2. CDR3 size: 13 residues. Per the germline V gene, CDR1 is SNHLY and CDR2 is FYNNEI. The full variable domain, its missing parts supplied by reference TRBV2 and TRBJ2-1, is EPEVTQTPSHQVTQMGQEVILRCVPISNHLYFYWYRQILGQKVEFLVSFYNNEISEKSEIFDDQFSVERPDGSNFTLKIRSTKLEDSAMYFCASSKASGNEQFFGPGTRLTVL.

Note on this clone: Other nucleotide sequences from this sample produce the same CDR3. The chain carries TRBV5-1 and TRBJ2-1; no firm D call. Germline V gene data show CDR1 as SGHRS and CDR2 as YFSETQ. The CDR3 loop spans 16 amino acids. V was trimmed by 0 bases and J by 0 bases, leaving 10 bases between them. DNA for the CDR3: TGCGCCAGCAGCTTGGGTCCGGCTAGCTCCTACAATGAGCAGTTCTTC. This codes for CASSLGPASSYNEQFF.

The chain has TRBV30 and TRBJ1-4, with a possible D match to TRBD1 (5 bases). Per the germline V gene, CDR1 is GTSNPN and CDR2 is SVGIG (reference sequence). This CDR3 is built from 13 residues. The CDR3 DNA reads as TGTGCTTCTCGGGACTCAACTAATGAAAAACTGTTTTTT. This sequence encodes CASRDSTNEKLFF.

As to this clone: The same CDR3 arises from other DNA sequences in this sample as well. This chain links TRBV5-1 with TRBJ2-7; no reliable D call. Per the germline V gene, CDR1 is SGHRS and CDR2 is YFSETQ. The CDR3 contains 15 residues. The V end was cut by 0 bases, the J end by 2 bases, with 12 bases between. CDR3 bases: TGCGCCAGCAGCTTGGGGCCAGGCGCAACCTACGAGCAGTACTTC. It is translated as CASSLGPGATYEQYF. Supplemented by reference TRBV5-1 and TRBJ2-7, the full variable domain reads KAGVTQTPRYLIKTRGQQVTLSCSPISGHRSVSWYQQTPGQGLQFLFEYFSETQRNKGNFPGRFSGRQFSNSRSEMNVSTLELGDSALYLCASSLGPGATYEQYFGPGTRLTVT.

The chain recombines TRBV18 with TRBJ2-2; possible D gene TRBD1, 6 bases. V was shortened by 5 bases and J by 5 bases, with 18 bases between the two germline ends. This CDR3 is 16 amino acids long. Germline V gene data show CDR1 as KGHSH and CDR2 as LQKENI. CDR3 sequence: CASSTRSGVETGELFF. The DNA of the CDR3 is TGTGCCAGCTCAACGCGTTCAGGGGTAGAAACCGGGGAGCTGTTTTTT.

J is TRBJ2-7 and V is TRBV7-2; D is undetermined. This CDR3 region has 14 residues. CDR1 is SGHTA and CDR2 is FQGNSA in the germline V gene. The germline V and J ends were trimmed by 2 bases and 2 bases, with 10 bases remaining between them. CDR3 in DNA: TGTGCCAGCAGCTTAATCTCTCAGACCTACGAGCAGTACTTC. Amino acids: CASSLISQTYEQYF.

This chain links TRBV14 with TRBJ2-3; D unclear. Trimming cost V 1 base and J 10 bases, with 15 bases left between them. The CDR3 length is 14 residues. Germline lookup yields CDR1 SGHDN and CDR2 FVKESK. The CDR3 is CASSQAVIASAQYF. As DNA, the CDR3 is TGTGCCAGCAGCCAAGCCGTGATCGCGTCGGCGCAGTATTTT.

The V gene is TRBV7-3, the J gene TRBJ2-7, with 7 nucleotides matching TRBD2. The CDR3 totals 15 residues. CDR1 is SGHTA and CDR2 is FQGTGA in the germline V gene. V lost 4 bases and J lost 3; bases outside the gene matches: 9. The CDR3 nucleotides read TGTGCCAGCAGCTCGCAGCGACTAGCCAACTACGAGCAGTACTTC. It translates to CASSSQRLANYEQYF. Filled out from reference TRBV7-3 and TRBJ2-7, the complete variable domain reads GAGVSQTPSNKVTEKGKYVELRCDPISGHTALYWYRQSLGQGPEFLIYFQGTGAADDSGLPNDRFFAVRPEGSVSTLKIQRTERGDSAVYLCASSSQRLANYEQYFGPGTRLTVT.

The gene calls are TRBV10-3 and TRBJ2-5; 8 bases map to TRBD2. The CDR3 runs to 18 residues. Germline V gives CDR1 ENHRY, CDR2 SYGVKD. V dropped 0 bases and J dropped 2; count of bases not matched to a gene: 11. CDR3 sequence (DNA): TGTGCCATCAGTGAGTCGAAGTTCGTTACTAGCGGACAAGAGACCCAGTACTTC. Translation gives CAISESKFVTSGQETQYF.

The gene calls are TRBV7-6 and TRBJ2-2; no clear D gene. Trimming shortened V by 6 bases and J by 7 bases, and 6 bases separated the two germline ends. Germline V gives CDR1 SGHVS, CDR2 FNYEAQ. The CDR3 covers 11 residues. CDR3: CASSIGGELFF. As DNA, the CDR3 is TGTGCCAGCAGTATTGGCGGGGAGCTGTTTTTT.

The chain is built from TRBV20-1 and TRBJ2-1, with D uncertain. The CDR3 extends over 10 amino acids. Trimming pared 6 bases from V and 7 bases from J, leaving 7 bases between. The germline V gene encodes CDR1 DFQATT and CDR2 SNEGSKA (reference sequence). The chain's CDR3 is CSADSNEQFF. The DNA of the CDR3 is TGCAGTGCCGACTCTAATGAGCAGTTCTTC.

Remarks on this clone: Within the sample, other DNA sequences also encode this same CDR3. The rearrangement uses TRBV5-4 and TRBJ2-1, with D uncertain. Trimming pared 2 bases from V and 0 bases from J, leaving 6 bases between. The CDR3 has 14 amino acids. The germline V gene encodes CDR1 SGHNT and CDR2 YYREEE (reference sequence). The CDR3 loop reads CASSFSSSYNEQFF. The CDR3 bases are TGTGCCAGCAGCTTCTCGTCCTCCTACAATGAGCAGTTCTTC.

The chain employs TRBV18 and TRBJ2-7; no firm D call. The CDR3 extends over 13 amino acids. CDR1 is KGHSH and CDR2 is LQKENI in the germline V gene. V lost 5 bases and J lost 6, with 14 bases in between. The CDR3 DNA sequence: TGTGCCAGCTCATACCTCCAGCCTGGCGAGCAGTACTTC. Its translation is CASSYLQPGEQYF.

Note on this clone: The sample holds other DNA sequences that translate to the same CDR3. V and J are TRBV5-4 and TRBJ2-2; D is undetermined. V was pared by 1 base and J by 6 bases, with 4 bases between. CDR1 and CDR2 (germline): SGHNT, YYREEE (reference sequence). The CDR3 is 12 residues long. Written as DNA, the CDR3 is TGTGCCAGCAGCTTGCGACCCGGGGAGCTGTTTTTT. The encoded protein is CASSLRPGELFF.

The chain employs TRBV6-5 and TRBJ2-1; 10 nucleotides line up with TRBD1. Germline-derived CDR1 and CDR2 are MNHEY and SVGAGI. The length of the CDR3 is 15 residues. Trimming took 2 bases from V and 6 from J; bases not matched to a gene: 4. CDR3 sequence reads: CASSYAGTGANEQFF. CDR3 nucleotide sequence: TGTGCCAGCAGTTACGCAGGGACAGGGGCCAATGAGCAGTTCTTC.

V usage is TRBV28 and J usage is TRBJ1-4; tentatively, D is TRBD1 (6 bases). The CDR3 spans 16 residues. The ends were cut back, 1 base at V and 0 bases at J, with 9 bases in the middle. The germline V gene encodes CDR1 MDHEN and CDR2 SYDVKM. CDR3 sequence: CASSLLGATTNEKLFF. The CDR3 DNA reads as TGTGCCAGCAGTTTATTGGGGGCGACAACTAATGAAAAACTGTTTTTT.